This T cell receptor (beta chain) stems from a study of neurological immune-mediated disorders. The CDR3 runs to 16 residues. V shed 3 bases and J shed 7 bases, with 19 bases lying between them. CDR1 LNHNV and CDR2 YYDKDF come from the germline V gene (reference sequence). This clonotype was counted at least ten times. MiXCR, applied by TCRdb to the 5' RACE reads, yields one record per CDR3 protein. The table records 77,000 or so distinct CDR3 sequences, around a tenth of them present only once. The TCR sequence derives from a man between 50 and 59 years old in good health. The sequenced material came from PBMCs. The V gene is TRBV15, the J gene TRBJ2-1; the D gene is possibly TRBD1 (7 bases). CDR3 DNA sequence: TGTGCCACCAGCAGTTTTTGGAACCAGGGGGGTAATGAGCAGTTCTTC. As protein: CATSSFWNQGGNEQFF.